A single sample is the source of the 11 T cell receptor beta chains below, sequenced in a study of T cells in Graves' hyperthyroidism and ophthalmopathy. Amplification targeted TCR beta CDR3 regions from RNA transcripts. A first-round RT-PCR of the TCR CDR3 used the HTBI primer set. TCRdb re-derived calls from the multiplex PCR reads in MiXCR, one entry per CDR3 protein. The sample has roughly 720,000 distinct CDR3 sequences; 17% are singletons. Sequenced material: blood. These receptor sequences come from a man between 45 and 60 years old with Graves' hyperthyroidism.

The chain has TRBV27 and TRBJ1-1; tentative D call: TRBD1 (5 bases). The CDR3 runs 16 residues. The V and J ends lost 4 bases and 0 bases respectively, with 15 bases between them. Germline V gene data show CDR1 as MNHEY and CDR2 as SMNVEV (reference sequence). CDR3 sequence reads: CASSSTSGRLNTEAFF. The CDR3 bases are TGTGCCAGCAGTTCAACGTCGGGGCGGCTGAACACTGAAGCTTTCTTT.

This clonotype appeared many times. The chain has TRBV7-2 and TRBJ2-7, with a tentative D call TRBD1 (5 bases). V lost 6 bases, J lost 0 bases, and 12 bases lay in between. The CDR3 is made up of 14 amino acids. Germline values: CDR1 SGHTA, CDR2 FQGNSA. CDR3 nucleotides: TGTGCCAGCAGGTATGACAGATTCTCCTACGAGCAGTACTTC. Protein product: CASRYDRFSYEQYF.

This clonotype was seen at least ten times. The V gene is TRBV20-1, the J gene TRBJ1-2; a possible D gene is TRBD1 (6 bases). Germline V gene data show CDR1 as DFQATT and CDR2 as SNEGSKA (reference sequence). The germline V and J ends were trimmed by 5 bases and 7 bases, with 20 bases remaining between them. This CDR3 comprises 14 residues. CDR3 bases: TGCAGTGCTTTTGGGGGCAGCTCCTCAGGTGGCTACACCTTC. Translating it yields CSAFGGSSSGGYTF.

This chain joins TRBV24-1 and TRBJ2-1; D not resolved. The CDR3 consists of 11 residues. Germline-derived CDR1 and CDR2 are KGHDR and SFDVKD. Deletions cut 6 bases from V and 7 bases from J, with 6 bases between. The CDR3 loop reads CATSWGNEQFF. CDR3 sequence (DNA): TGTGCCACCAGTTGGGGTAATGAGCAGTTCTTC.

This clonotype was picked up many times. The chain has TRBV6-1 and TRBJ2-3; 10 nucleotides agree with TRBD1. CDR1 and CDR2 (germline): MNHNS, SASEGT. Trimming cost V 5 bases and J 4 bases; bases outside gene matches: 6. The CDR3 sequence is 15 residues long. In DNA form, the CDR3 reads TGTGCCAGCAGTCGGGACAGGGGTTTTTCAGATACGCAGTATTTT. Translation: CASSRDRGFSDTQYF.

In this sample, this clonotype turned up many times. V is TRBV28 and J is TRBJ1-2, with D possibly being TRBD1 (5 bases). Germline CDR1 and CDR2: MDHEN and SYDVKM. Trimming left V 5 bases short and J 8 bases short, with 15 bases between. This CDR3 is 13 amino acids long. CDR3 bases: TGTGCCAGCAGTCCGGGACCTACTCCAGGCTACACCTTC. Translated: CASSPGPTPGYTF.

In DNA, the CDR3 is TGTGCCAGTAGTATAATAGGGGTTTCGACAGATACGCAGTATTTT. Its protein is CASSIIGVSTDTQYF. The chain has TRBV19 and TRBJ2-3, with D maybe TRBD1 (5 bases). The germline V gene has CDR1 LNHDA and CDR2 SQIVND (reference sequence). This CDR3 region has 15 residues. The germline V and J ends were trimmed by 2 bases and 3 bases, with 12 bases remaining between them.

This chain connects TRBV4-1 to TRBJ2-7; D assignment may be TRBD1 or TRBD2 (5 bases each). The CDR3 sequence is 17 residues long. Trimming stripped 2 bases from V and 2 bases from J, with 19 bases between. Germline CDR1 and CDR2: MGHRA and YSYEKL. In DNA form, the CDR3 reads TGCGCCAGCAGCCAACTTTTCTTGATACGGGGACCCTACGAGCAGTACTTC. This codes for CASSQLFLIRGPYEQYF.

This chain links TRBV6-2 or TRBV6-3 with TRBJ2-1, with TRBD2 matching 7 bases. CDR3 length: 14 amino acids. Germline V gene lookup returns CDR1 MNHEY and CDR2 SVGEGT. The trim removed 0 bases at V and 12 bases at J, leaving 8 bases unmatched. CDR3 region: CASSYSISGGGQFF. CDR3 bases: TGTGCCAGCAGTTACTCGATCTCGGGAGGAGGGCAGTTCTTC.

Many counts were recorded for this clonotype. The CDR3 DNA reads as TGTGCCTTCGAAGGGGGGAGTGACACCTCCTACGAGCAGTACTTC. It encodes CAFEGGSDTSYEQYF. This chain connects TRBV30 to TRBJ2-7; D is perhaps TRBD1 or TRBD2 (6 bases each). V lost 7 bases and J lost 0, with 19 bases in between. From germline, CDR1 is GTSNPN and CDR2 SVGIG (reference sequence). This CDR3 is built from 15 residues.

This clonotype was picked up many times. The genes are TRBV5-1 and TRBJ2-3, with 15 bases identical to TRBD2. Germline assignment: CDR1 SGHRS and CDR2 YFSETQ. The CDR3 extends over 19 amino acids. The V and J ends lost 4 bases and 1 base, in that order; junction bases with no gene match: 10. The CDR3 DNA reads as TGCGCCAGCAGCAAACGGACTAGCGGGAGGGCCCGTGGCACAGATACGCAGTATTTT. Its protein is CASSKRTSGRARGTDTQYF.